This T cell receptor (beta chain) came from a study of cytomegalovirus exposure and HLA in healthy donors. This clone was seen just once. Data came from immunoSEQ multiplex PCR; TCRdb stores just in-frame clones and leaves some out. The table includes some 80,000 clones, approximately 96% detected once. Material for sequencing was PBMCs. This clonotype originated in a woman aged 18-29 years in good health and CMV-seronegative.

The CDR3 sequence: CASATRLAEPYEQYF. The CDR3 nucleotides read TGTGCCAGTGCCACAAGACTAGCGGAGCCCTACGAGCAGTACTTC. The chain is built from TRBV19 and TRBJ2-7; 9 nucleotides agree with TRBD2. Germline loops: CDR1 LNHDA, CDR2 SQIVND (reference sequence). The trim removed 8 bases at V and 2 bases at J, leaving 10 bases unmatched. The CDR3 is made up of 15 amino acids.